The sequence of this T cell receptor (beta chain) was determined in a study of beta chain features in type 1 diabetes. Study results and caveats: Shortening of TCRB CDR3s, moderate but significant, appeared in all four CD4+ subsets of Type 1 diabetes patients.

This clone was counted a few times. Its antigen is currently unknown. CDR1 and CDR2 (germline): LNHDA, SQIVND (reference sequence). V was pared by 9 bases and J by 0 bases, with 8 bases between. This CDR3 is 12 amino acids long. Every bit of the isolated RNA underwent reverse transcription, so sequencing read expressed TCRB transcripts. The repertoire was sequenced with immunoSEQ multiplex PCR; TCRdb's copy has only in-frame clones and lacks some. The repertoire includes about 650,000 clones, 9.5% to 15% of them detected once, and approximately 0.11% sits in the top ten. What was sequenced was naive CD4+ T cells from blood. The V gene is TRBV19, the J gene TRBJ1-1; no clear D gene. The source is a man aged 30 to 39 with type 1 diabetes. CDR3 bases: TGTGCCAGCGGGAGTTTGAACACTGAAGCTTTCTTT. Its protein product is CASGSLNTEAFF.